This TCR beta chain appears in the sequencing data of a study of siplizumab effects on memory and regulatory T cells. Findings and limits, study-wide: The Treg-derived share of mappable alloreactive CD4+ clones averaged roughly 69% with siplizumab and 26.9% in controls. A minor share of alloreactive clones matched unstimulated subsets. Naive T cells appeared more varied than memory cells and looked like key alloresponse contributors. No naive or memory phenotype could be assigned to roughly 80-97% of proliferating clones.

The method was immunoSEQ multiplex PCR; TCRdb's version includes in-frame clones alone and lacks a portion of them. The sample contains tens of thousands of clones, over 95% of which appear only once. Points on this clone: Its antigen is undetermined.

Germline V gene sequence: CDR1 SEHNR, CDR2 FQNEAQ (reference sequence). Trimming stripped 4 bases from V and 5 bases from J, with 16 bases between. CDR3 length: 15 residues. The chain recombines TRBV7-9 with TRBJ2-3; D gene uncertain. Source material: naive CD8+ T cells sorted from blood. This TCR came from a human donor in good health. CDR3 sequence: CASSSAWYLLDTQYF. CDR3 DNA sequence: TGTGCCAGCAGCTCGGCTTGGTACCTCCTAGATACGCAGTATTTT.